The 30 T cell receptor beta chains in this list originate from one sample, sequenced in a study of blood T cell repertoires in COVID-19. The method was immunoSEQ multiplex PCR; TCRdb's version includes in-frame clones alone and lacks a portion of them. The table has about half a million clones, over 75% seen once; the top ten hold approximately 3%. Sequencing input: peripheral blood. These receptors originate from a human donor in a cohort sampled during active COVID-19.

This clone was observed a few times. V usage is TRBV10-2 and J usage is TRBJ1-1; D perhaps matches TRBD1 (6 bases). The CDR3 has 14 amino acids. CDR1 is WSHSY, CDR2 SAAADI, per germline. Deletions cut 6 bases from V and 2 bases from J, with 13 bases between. DNA of the CDR3: TGCGCCAGCAGCCCGCTGACAGGAAACACTGAAGCTTTCTTT. Translated, it gives CASSPLTGNTEAFF.

This sequence joins TRBV7-2 and TRBJ2-1; D is undetermined. In germline, CDR1 is SGHTA, CDR2 FQGNSA. The V and J ends lost 5 bases and 12 bases respectively, with 11 bases between them. The CDR3 runs 11 residues. This chain's CDR3 is CASSPQRRQFF. CDR3 nucleotide sequence: TGTGCCAGCAGCCCCCAGCGTCGGCAGTTCTTC.

The CDR3: CASSLGAWDRGFTEAFF. CDR3 bases: TGCGCCAGCAGCTTGGGGGCGTGGGACAGGGGATTCACTGAAGCTTTCTTT. The chain joins TRBV5-1 to TRBJ1-1; 10 bases match TRBD1. The junction had 9 bases not matched to a gene; V was cut back by 0 bases and J by 4 bases. CDR3 length equals 17 residues. Germline V gives CDR1 SGHRS, CDR2 YFSETQ.

V usage is TRBV19 and J usage is TRBJ1-1; 7 bases align to TRBD1. Germline CDR1 reads LNHDA; CDR2 reads SQIVND (reference sequence). The CDR3 sequence is 12 residues long. V was clipped by 4 bases and J by 11 bases; unmatched bases: 7. CDR3 sequence: CASSKGAGGAFF. CDR3 nucleotide sequence: TGTGCCAGTAGTAAGGGGGCAGGAGGGGCTTTCTTT. The full variable domain, its missing parts supplied by reference TRBV19 and TRBJ1-1, is DGGITQSPKYLFRKEGQNVTLSCEQNLNHDAMYWYRQDPGQGLRLIYYSQIVNDFQKGDIAEGYSVSREKKESFPLTVTSAQKNPTAFYLCASSKGAGGAFFGQGTRLTVV.

The CDR3 DNA reads TGTGCCACCCACTGGTACAATGAGCAGTTCTTC. The encoded protein is CATHWYNEQFF. The rearrangement links TRBV6-6 to TRBJ2-1; D is uncertain. In germline, CDR1 is MNHNY, CDR2 SVGAGI (reference sequence). This CDR3 region has 11 residues. The V gene lost 10 bases and the J gene lost 4 bases, with 8 bases spanning the gap.

The chain carries TRBV3-1 (or the pseudogene TRBV3-2) and TRBJ2-5, with D possibly matching TRBD2 (6 bases). Looked up from germline, CDR1 is LGHDT and CDR2 is YNNKEL (reference sequence). The CDR3 length is 16 residues. Trimming removed 0 bases at V and 2 bases at J, with 13 bases between. Here the CDR3 reads CASSQDPGGAQETQYF. CDR3 in DNA: TGTGCCAGCAGCCAAGATCCGGGCGGGGCACAAGAGACCCAGTACTTC.

The chain recombines TRBV30 with TRBJ2-7; the D gene is possibly TRBD1 (5 bases). This CDR3 is built from 12 residues. From germline, CDR1 is GTSNPN and CDR2 SVGIG (reference sequence). Trimming removed 4 bases at V and 2 bases at J, with 9 bases between. The DNA of the CDR3 is TGTGCCTGGAAGCAGGGAACCTACGAGCAGTACTTC. Its translation: CAWKQGTYEQYF.

The chain is built from TRBV5-6 and TRBJ2-2, with 8 bases matching TRBD1. CDR1 is SGHDT, CDR2 YYEEEE, per germline. This CDR3 region has 15 residues. The ends lost 3 bases at V and 4 bases at J; junction bases unmatched: 5. CDR3 nucleotide sequence: TGTGCCAGCAGCTACGACAGGGGAAGCACCGGGGAGCTGTTTTTT. The encoded protein is CASSYDRGSTGELFF.

The chain couples TRBV6-5 to TRBJ2-7, with D unresolved. The CDR3 length is 15 residues. CDR1 is MNHEY, CDR2 SVGAGI, per germline. V lost 7 bases to trimming and J lost 2 bases, with 18 bases between them. This CDR3 reads CASNPPTASTYEQYF. As DNA, the CDR3 is TGTGCCAGCAACCCTCCTACAGCCTCTACCTACGAGCAGTACTTC.

This clone occurred once. The chain carries TRBV19 and TRBJ2-1; 7 bases line up with TRBD2. Germline loops: CDR1 LNHDA, CDR2 SQIVND (reference sequence). The CDR3 extends over 16 amino acids. V dropped 3 bases and J dropped 0; count of bases not matched to a gene: 5. DNA for the CDR3: TGTGCCAGTAGTATGGCCGCGGGGGACTCCTACAATGAGCAGTTCTTC. Translated, it gives CASSMAAGDSYNEQFF.

This rearrangement joins TRBV9 to TRBJ1-4, with TRBD1 identical over 9 bases. V lost 5 bases to trimming and J lost 4 bases; unmatched junction nucleotides: 6. The CDR3 has 15 amino acids. Germline CDR1 and CDR2: SGDLS and YYNGEE. The chain's CDR3 is CASSVTGGVNEKLFF. The CDR3 coding sequence is TGTGCCAGCAGTGTCACAGGGGGCGTTAATGAAAAACTGTTTTTT.

The chain links TRBV9 to TRBJ2-1; TRBD2 matches at 9 bases. The CDR3 runs to 15 residues. Germline loops: CDR1 SGDLS, CDR2 YYNGEE. The V and J ends lost 2 bases and 7 bases, in that order; junction bases with no gene match: 7. CDR3 sequence: CASSVLAGLTNEQFF. The CDR3 region has the DNA TGTGCCAGCAGCGTTCTAGCGGGGCTAACTAATGAGCAGTTCTTC.

CDR3 sequence reads: CASSPGTSGSSQYF. CDR3 in DNA: TGTGCCAGCTCACCAGGGACTAGCGGGAGCTCGCAGTATTTT. The chain couples TRBV18 to TRBJ2-3; 14 positions agree with TRBD2. The V gene end was trimmed by 2 bases and the J gene end by 10 bases; junction bases not matched to a gene: 2. CDR1 is KGHSH, CDR2 LQKENI, per germline. The length of the CDR3 is 14 residues.

The rearrangement links TRBV2 to TRBJ2-1, with 14 positions matching TRBD2. This CDR3 spans 15 amino acids. The germline V gene encodes CDR1 SNHLY and CDR2 FYNNEI. The J segment lost 4 bases and the V segment lost 6 bases, leaving 2 bases of the junction unmatched. CDR3 loop: CASSRLAGGYNEQFF. CDR3 bases: TGTGCCAGCAGCCGACTAGCGGGAGGGTACAATGAGCAGTTCTTC.

The chain recombines TRBV29-1 with TRBJ1-2; 7 bases are shared with TRBD1. V lost 5 bases to trimming and J lost 8 bases; unmatched junction nucleotides: 8. The CDR3 is 12 residues long. Germline CDR1 reads SQVTM; CDR2 reads ANQGSEA. CDR3 residues: CSVSSGQTGYTF. Here the CDR3 DNA reads TGCAGCGTTTCCTCGGGACAGACAGGCTACACCTTC.

The chain has TRBV5-1 and TRBJ1-3, with 10 nucleotides matching TRBD1. The V segment lost 4 bases and the J segment 8 bases; nucleotides outside the gene matches: 3. The CDR3 covers 13 residues. Germline V gene data show CDR1 as SGHRS and CDR2 as YFSETQ. The CDR3 loop is CASSKDRGDTIYF. CDR3 DNA sequence: TGCGCCAGCAGCAAGGACAGGGGGGACACCATATATTTT.

This chain links TRBV4-3 with TRBJ2-2, with 9 bases that match TRBD1. This CDR3 spans 16 amino acids. J lost 6 bases, V lost 0 bases, and 5 bases had no gene match. Germline V gene data show CDR1 as LGHNA and CDR2 as YSLEER. CDR3 coding DNA: TGCGCCAGCAGCCAAGAGACAGGGGGGTCAGCCGGGGAGCTGTTTTTT. Residues: CASSQETGGSAGELFF.

This sequence joins TRBV3-1 (or the pseudogene TRBV3-2) and TRBJ1-3; D may be TRBD1 (5 bases). Germline lookup yields CDR1 LGHDT and CDR2 YNNKEL (reference sequence). The CDR3 loop spans 14 amino acids. V was pared by 4 bases and J by 4 bases, with 11 bases between. The CDR3 region is CASSRAGDGNTIYF. For the CDR3, the DNA is TGTGCCAGCAGCCGCGCGGGGGACGGAAACACCATATATTTT.

The gene calls are TRBV19 and TRBJ1-2; 7 nucleotides line up with TRBD1. The CDR3 sequence is 15 residues long. Unmatched junction bases numbered 9, after V lost 3 bases and J lost 5 bases. From germline, CDR1 is LNHDA and CDR2 SQIVND (reference sequence). The CDR3 loop is CASSIRPTGEYGYTF. The CDR3 region has the DNA TGTGCCAGTAGTATCCGACCTACAGGGGAATATGGCTACACCTTC.

The chain couples TRBV19 to TRBJ2-5, with a weak D call TRBD2 (7 bases). Germline V gives CDR1 LNHDA, CDR2 SQIVND (reference sequence). V was shortened by 6 bases and J by 5 bases, with 16 bases between the two germline ends. CDR3 length equals 14 residues. CDR3 bases: TGTGCCAGTAGAGAGGGGGGGGCCCAGGAGACCCAGTACTTC. This codes for CASREGGAQETQYF.

This rearrangement joins TRBV6-4 to TRBJ2-3; maybe TRBD2 (6 bases). Trimming cost V 5 bases and J 2 bases, with 14 bases left between them. Germline V CDR1 and CDR2: MRHNA, SNTAGT. This CDR3 is built from 15 residues. The CDR3 sequence: CASSREPAPTDTQYF. CDR3 bases: TGTGCCAGCAGTCGGGAGCCAGCCCCCACAGATACGCAGTATTTT.

The gene calls are TRBV2 and TRBJ1-2; D remains unclear. V dropped 6 bases and J dropped 2 bases, with 13 bases sitting between them. Germline V gives CDR1 SNHLY, CDR2 FYNNEI. The length of the CDR3 is 14 residues. The CDR3 is CASSPRGFNYGYTF. DNA of the CDR3: TGTGCCAGCAGCCCCAGAGGGTTCAACTATGGCTACACCTTC.

This rearrangement joins TRBV6-6 to TRBJ1-5; possibly TRBD1 for D (6 bases). CDR1 is MNHNY and CDR2 is SVGAGI in the germline V gene (reference sequence). Trimming removed 4 bases from V and 5 bases from J, with 9 bases in between. The CDR3 runs 13 residues. Here the CDR3 reads CASSSGEYQPQHF. CDR3 coding DNA: TGTGCCAGCAGTTCAGGGGAATATCAGCCCCAGCATTTT.

The rearrangement joins TRBV6-4 to TRBJ1-5, with a tentative D call TRBD1 (5 bases). Trimming left V 6 bases short and J 4 bases short, with 10 bases between. The CDR3 is 13 residues long. Germline V gene data show CDR1 as MRHNA and CDR2 as SNTAGT. The CDR3 coding sequence is TGTGCCAGCAGCCAAGGGGTGAATCAGCCCCAGCATTTT. It codes for CASSQGVNQPQHF.

This sequence joins TRBV5-1 and TRBJ1-1; 8 bases are a match to TRBD1. V lost 3 bases to trimming and J lost 11 bases; unmatched junction nucleotides: 12. Germline V lookup: CDR1 SGHRS, CDR2 YFSETQ. This CDR3 has 14 residues. The CDR3, as DNA: TGCGCCAGCAGCTGGACAGGGAGGGATGAGGGTGCTTTCTTT. Its protein is CASSWTGRDEGAFF.

CDR3 DNA: TGTGCCACCGGCAGACAGCCCTACGAGCAGTACTTC. The encoded protein is CATGRQPYEQYF. The V and J genes are TRBV6-6 and TRBJ2-7; D is possibly TRBD1 (5 bases). The CDR3 consists of 12 residues. Germline loops: CDR1 MNHNY, CDR2 SVGAGI (reference sequence). V was clipped by 10 bases and J by 2 bases, with 12 bases between them.

The V gene is TRBV24-1, the J gene TRBJ1-4; 7 bases map to TRBD1. This CDR3 comprises 15 residues. J lost 8 bases, V lost 4 bases, and 9 bases had no gene match. Germline V gene lookup returns CDR1 KGHDR and CDR2 SFDVKD. The CDR3 nucleotides read TGTGCCACCAGTGACCCGACAGGGCTCATCGAAAAACTGTTTTTT. This encodes CATSDPTGLIEKLFF.

V usage is TRBV28 and J usage is TRBJ2-7; 8 bases match TRBD2. This CDR3 spans 14 amino acids. Germline loops: CDR1 MDHEN, CDR2 SYDVKM. J was trimmed by 1 base and V by 8 bases; bases with no gene match: 7. CDR3 in DNA: TGTGCCAGCTACGGGGCTAGCGGGTCCTACGAGCAGTACTTC. Translating it yields CASYGASGSYEQYF.

CDR3 coding DNA: TGCAGCGTGGGTAAGGGGGTCTCCTATAATTCACCCCTCCACTTT. Residues: CSVGKGVSYNSPLHF. The chain combines TRBV29-1 with TRBJ1-6, with D perhaps TRBD1 (6 bases). Trimming left V 6 bases short and J 0 bases short, with 12 bases between. Germline CDR1 and CDR2: SQVTM and ANQGSEA. The CDR3 runs to 15 residues.

The J gene is TRBJ1-2, the V gene TRBV14; weak D call: TRBD1 (5 bases). The CDR3 loop spans 15 amino acids. Germline loops: CDR1 SGHDN, CDR2 FVKESK. V dropped 1 base and J dropped 5 bases, with 14 bases sitting between them. This CDR3 is CASSQGKQVGYGYTF. Here the CDR3 DNA reads TGTGCCAGCAGCCAAGGAAAACAGGTCGGATATGGCTACACCTTC.